Shown below are 18 T cell receptor beta chains from a single sample sequenced in a study of shared clonotypes between healthy human individuals. Only CD45RO-negative cells positively selected for CCR7 counted as naive CD8 cells, so terminally differentiated effector memory CD45RA+ cells were excluded. Clones were read by immunoSEQ multiplex PCR, and TCRdb kept only the in-frame ones, dropping some. The sample gives about 1.9 million clones, about 94% of which show up once; approximately 1.7% is in the top ten. The sequenced material came from naive CD8+ T cells from PBMCs. These receptors were obtained from a man aged 18 to 29 in good health. Some clones in this sample may be carry-over from other donors' samples.

The V and J genes are TRBV9 and TRBJ2-5, with D maybe TRBD1 (5 bases). Germline V lookup: CDR1 SGDLS, CDR2 YYNGEE. The ends were cut back, 3 bases at V and 0 bases at J, with 6 bases in the middle. This CDR3 region has 13 residues. The CDR3 loop is CASSGQYQETQYF. The CDR3 DNA is TGTGCCAGCAGCGGACAGTACCAAGAGACCCAGTACTTC.

Worth noting for this clone: In the same sample, other DNA sequences code for this CDR3. V and J are TRBV27 and TRBJ2-1; 7 bases are shared with TRBD2. CDR3 length: 16 amino acids. Germline V gene lookup returns CDR1 MNHEY and CDR2 SMNVEV (reference sequence). Trimming removed 3 bases from V and 2 bases from J; junction bases left unmatched: 7. The CDR3 DNA follows: TGTGCCAGCAGTTTTTCGGCGGGAGAAACCTACAATGAGCAGTTCTTC. Residues: CASSFSAGETYNEQFF.

The genes are TRBV11-2 and TRBJ2-2; possible D gene TRBD1, 6 bases. The CDR3 has 13 amino acids. The V end was cut by 5 bases, the J end by 5 bases, with 9 bases between. Per the germline V gene, CDR1 is SGHAT and CDR2 is FQNNGV. CDR3 sequence reads: CASSQGLTGELFF. The CDR3 DNA reads as TGTGCCAGCAGCCAGGGGCTTACCGGGGAGCTGTTTTTT.

The chain has TRBV6-5 and TRBJ2-1, with TRBD2 matching 8 bases. V was pared by 2 bases and J by 10 bases, with 4 bases of the junction left unmatched. Germline V gene lookup returns CDR1 MNHEY and CDR2 SVGAGI. The CDR3 runs to 13 residues. The CDR3 sequence is CASSYPSSGEQFF. In nucleotides, the CDR3 is TGTGCCAGCAGTTACCCCTCTAGCGGGGAGCAGTTCTTC.

CDR3 DNA sequence: TGTGCCATCGAGGAAGGGTTCTCTGGGGCCAACGTCCTGACTTTC. The encoded protein is CAIEEGFSGANVLTF. V usage is TRBV2 and J usage is TRBJ2-6; D is uncertain. There are 15 residues in the CDR3. The V end lost 10 bases, the J end lost 0 bases, and 13 bases lay between the germline ends. In germline, CDR1 is SNHLY, CDR2 FYNNEI. The full variable domain, with the rest looked up from reference TRBV2 and TRBJ2-6, is EPEVTQTPSHQVTQMGQEVILRCVPISNHLYFYWYRQILGQKVEFLVSFYNNEISEKSEIFDDQFSVERPDGSNFTLKIRSTKLEDSAMYFCAIEEGFSGANVLTFGAGSRLTVL.

This rearrangement joins TRBV11-2 to TRBJ2-5, with D possibly TRBD2 on 6 matching bases. V dropped 6 bases and J dropped 5 bases, with 28 bases sitting between them. The CDR3 is made up of 18 amino acids. Germline V gene sequence: CDR1 SGHAT, CDR2 FQNNGV. The CDR3 is CASRSPRGQQRRGETQYF. CDR3 in DNA: TGTGCCAGCAGGTCACCTAGGGGCCAGCAACGTCGGGGGGAGACCCAGTACTTC.

The chain couples TRBV5-6 to TRBJ1-4; 8 positions agree with TRBD1. V lost 3 bases and J lost 8; bases outside the gene matches: 6. CDR1 is SGHDT, CDR2 YYEEEE, per germline. This CDR3 has 14 amino acids. This CDR3 is CASSWDRLEEKLFF. The DNA of the CDR3 is TGTGCCAGCAGCTGGGACAGGTTGGAGGAAAAACTGTTTTTT. Together with reference TRBV5-6 and TRBJ1-4, the CDR3 gives the full variable domain: DAGVTQSPTHLIKTRGQQVTLRCSPKSGHDTVSWYQQALGQGPQFIFQYYEEEERQRGNFPDRFSGHQFPNYSSELNVNALLLGDSALYLCASSWDRLEEKLFFGSGTQLSVL.

The gene calls are TRBV7-6 and TRBJ1-2; 7 bases are shared with TRBD1. Germline assignment: CDR1 SGHVS and CDR2 FNYEAQ. The CDR3 totals 16 residues. J was trimmed by 4 bases and V by 2 bases; bases with no gene match: 10. The CDR3 nucleotides are TGTGCCAGCAGCTTACAAGAGGGGGCACCTTTCTATGGCTACACCTTC. Translation gives CASSLQEGAPFYGYTF.

V usage is TRBV19 and J usage is TRBJ2-1, with TRBD2 identical over 13 bases. V lost 5 bases to trimming and J lost 6 bases; unmatched junction nucleotides: 10. Germline loops: CDR1 LNHDA, CDR2 SQIVND (reference sequence). The CDR3 contains 17 residues. CDR3 protein: CASSGPSGLAGANEQFF. CDR3 nucleotides: TGTGCCAGTAGTGGACCCAGCGGACTAGCGGGAGCCAATGAGCAGTTCTTC.

V and J are TRBV27 and TRBJ2-5; D may be TRBD1 (5 bases). The CDR3 consists of 14 residues. Trimming cost V 4 bases and J 4 bases, with 13 bases left between them. Germline V gene sequence: CDR1 MNHEY, CDR2 SMNVEV (reference sequence). CDR3 loop: CASSSRVGRETQYF. As DNA, the CDR3 is TGTGCCAGCAGTTCCAGGGTAGGGCGAGAGACCCAGTACTTC.

Turning to this clone: Other DNA sequences in this specimen translate into the identical CDR3. The rearrangement uses TRBV5-6 and TRBJ2-7; a weak D match, TRBD1 (5 bases). Deletions cut 0 bases from V and 4 bases from J, with 8 bases between. The germline CDR1 and CDR2 sequences are SGHDT and YYEEEE. The CDR3 has 13 residues. The CDR3 is CASSLGAGYEQYF. The CDR3 coding sequence is TGTGCCAGCAGCTTGGGGGCAGGGTACGAGCAGTACTTC.

This chain joins TRBV27 and TRBJ2-7; 9 bases fit TRBD1. With 6 bases clipped from V and 5 bases from J, the junction kept 8 bases outside the gene matches. This CDR3 has 14 amino acids. The V gene's germline CDR1 is MNHEY and CDR2 SMNVEV (reference sequence). CDR3 in DNA: TGTGCCAGCAGCATTACAGGGGGCGGGGACGAGCAGTACTTC. Residues: CASSITGGGDEQYF.

The chain links TRBV7-3 to TRBJ2-7; 8 bases align to TRBD1. Germline V lookup: CDR1 SGHTA, CDR2 FQGTGA. V lost 0 bases, J lost 5 bases, and 6 bases stayed unmatched. The CDR3 is 15 residues long. The CDR3 loop reads CASSLTRQGRNEQYF. CDR3 DNA: TGTGCCAGCAGCTTAACGCGACAGGGGAGGAACGAGCAGTACTTC.

This clone was observed a single time. The genes are TRBV9 and TRBJ2-7, with TRBD2 as a possible D gene (6 bases). Germline CDR1 and CDR2: SGDLS and YYNGEE. The CDR3 covers 14 residues. V lost 3 bases to trimming and J lost 2 bases, with 12 bases between them. The CDR3 is CASSGGDSPYEQYF. CDR3 bases: TGTGCCAGCAGCGGTGGGGACTCACCCTACGAGCAGTACTTC.

V gene TRBV5-1 combines with J gene TRBJ2-3; 7 bases line up with TRBD1. CDR3 size: 15 residues. In germline, CDR1 is SGHRS, CDR2 YFSETQ. V was pared by 4 bases and J by 0 bases, with 5 bases of the junction left unmatched. CDR3 sequence: CASSGAGGSTDTQYF. The CDR3 DNA follows: TGCGCCAGCAGCGGAGCAGGGGGAAGCACAGATACGCAGTATTTT.

The chain joins TRBV5-1 to TRBJ2-7, with TRBD2 as a possible D gene (6 bases). The CDR3 runs 13 residues. Germline V gene data show CDR1 as SGHRS and CDR2 as YFSETQ. V was clipped by 4 bases and J by 5 bases, with 13 bases between them. CDR3 coding DNA: TGCGCCAGCAGCCACGGGAGTAACCACGAGCAGTACTTC. Protein product: CASSHGSNHEQYF.

The V call is TRBV10-2, the J call TRBJ2-1; no clear D. The CDR3 runs to 11 residues. CDR1 and CDR2 (germline): WSHSY, SAAADI. Trimming left V 2 bases short and J 7 bases short, with 3 bases between. Written as DNA, the CDR3 is TGCGCCAGCAGTGAGGAAAATGAGCAGTTCTTC. Protein sequence: CASSEENEQFF.

As for this clone: Additional DNA sequences in this sample encode the identical CDR3. The V gene is TRBV19, the J gene TRBJ2-7, with D possibly TRBD2 on 5 matching bases. V gave up 5 bases and J gave up 3 bases, with 14 bases separating them. This CDR3 region has 14 residues. Germline V gene data show CDR1 as LNHDA and CDR2 as SQIVND (reference sequence). CDR3 residues: CASSPLLADYEQYF. The CDR3 nucleotides read TGTGCCAGTAGTCCTCTTCTAGCCGACTACGAGCAGTACTTC.